The clone carrying this T cell receptor beta chain was seen a single time. These data are taken from a study of cytomegalovirus exposure and HLA in healthy donors. Amplification used 60 Vbeta primers and 13 Jbeta primers. Measured with immunoSEQ multiplex PCR; TCRdb has only the in-frame clones, and not every one. Of approximately 200,000 clones listed, about four fifths are singletons. V was clipped by 5 bases and J by 7 bases; unmatched bases: 6. This CDR3 spans 14 amino acids. Germline CDR1 is SGHTS and CDR2 is YDEGEE. The origin of this receptor is a boy aged 2 to 10 in good health and CMV-seronegative. The source material was PBMCs. This chain connects TRBV5-8 to TRBJ2-2; TRBD1 matches at 9 bases. CDR3 sequence reads: CASSRQGVIGELFF. For the CDR3, the DNA is TGTGCCAGCAGTAGACAGGGGGTAATCGGGGAGCTGTTTTTT.